Shown below are 3 T cell receptor beta chains from a single sample sequenced in a study of control samples from healthy donors and cancer patients. Produced via immunoSEQ multiplex PCR; TCRdb's table is partial and in-frame only. The table lists 60,000 to 70,000 clones, more than 75% of them singletons. Sequenced sample: PBMCs. The receptors come from a woman aged 50 to 60 with lung cancer.

The J gene is TRBJ1-1, the V gene TRBV12-5; TRBD1 is a possible D gene (5 bases). Trimming shortened V by 0 bases and J by 4 bases, and 15 bases separated the two germline ends. This CDR3 region has 16 residues. The V gene's germline CDR1 is LGHNT and CDR2 FRNRAP. The CDR3 coding sequence is TGTGCTAGTGGTTTGGTCCCCCAGGGTAGGAGCACTGAAGCTTTCTTT. Translation: CASGLVPQGRSTEAFF.

Only one count was recorded for this clone. V is TRBV24-1 and J is TRBJ2-2; TRBD2 aligns across 8 bases. The CDR3 spans 17 residues. The V and J ends lost 3 bases and 7 bases, in that order; junction bases with no gene match: 12. The germline CDR1 and CDR2 sequences are KGHDR and SFDVKD. The CDR3 sequence: CATSDTPTGGEGGELFF. CDR3 DNA: TGTGCCACCAGTGATACCCCCACGGGGGGGGAAGGCGGGGAGCTGTTTTTT.

V gene TRBV29-1 combines with J gene TRBJ1-5; D is possibly TRBD1 (5 bases). Germline values: CDR1 SQVTM, CDR2 ANQGSEA. The CDR3 has 13 residues. The germline V and J ends were trimmed by 6 bases and 2 bases, with 11 bases remaining between them. The CDR3 bases are TGCAGCGTCAAGGCGGGGCGCAATCAGCCCCAGCATTTT. Translated, it gives CSVKAGRNQPQHF.